Below, 6 T cell receptor beta chains from the same sample are listed, as sequenced in a study of OX40 agonist ivuxolimab in advanced cancers. Produced via immunoSEQ multiplex PCR; TCRdb's table is partial and in-frame only. The sample lists around 50,000 clones, roughly 90% occurring once. The sequenced sample was CD4+ or CD8+ T cells sorted from blood, obtained in a trial of the OX40 agonist ivuxolimab. These receptors came from an adult with an advanced solid tumor such as melanoma, head and neck, liver or kidney cancer.

This clone came up once. This chain uses TRBV9 with TRBJ2-7; the D is unclear. The CDR3 runs to 13 residues. V lost 3 bases and J 7 bases, leaving 14 bases between the germline ends. Looked up from germline, CDR1 is SGDLS and CDR2 is YYNGEE. CDR3 sequence: CASSAGPLGEQYF. The CDR3 DNA follows: TGTGCCAGCAGCGCCGGGCCACTCGGGGAGCAGTACTTC.

Only a few counts were recorded for this clone. V usage is TRBV4-2 and J usage is TRBJ1-5, with 10 bases identical to TRBD1. The CDR3 extends over 15 amino acids. Germline values: CDR1 LGHNA, CDR2 YNFKEQ. V gave up 0 bases and J gave up 7 bases; unmatched junction bases: 3. CDR3 in amino acids: CASSQDATGGQPQHF. CDR3 nucleotides: TGTGCCAGCAGCCAAGATGCGACAGGGGGCCAGCCCCAGCATTTT.

This clone was detected a few times. CDR3 coding DNA: TGCAGTGCTAGTATAGACAATGAGCAGTTCTTC. The encoded protein is CSASIDNEQFF. The chain employs TRBV20-1 and TRBJ2-1; no reliable D call. Germline loops: CDR1 DFQATT, CDR2 SNEGSKA (reference sequence). The length of the CDR3 is 11 residues. V shed 3 bases and J shed 5 bases, with 5 bases lying between them.

The chain combines TRBV2 with TRBJ2-7, with 8 bases aligning to TRBD1. V lost 6 bases to trimming and J lost 2 bases; unmatched junction nucleotides: 6. The length of the CDR3 is 14 residues. Germline lookup yields CDR1 SNHLY and CDR2 FYNNEI. CDR3 protein: CASSQQGVTYEQYF. The CDR3 DNA reads as TGTGCCAGCAGCCAACAGGGGGTAACCTACGAGCAGTACTTC. Full variable domain (rest looked up from reference TRBV2 and TRBJ2-7): EPEVTQTPSHQVTQMGQEVILRCVPISNHLYFYWYRQILGQKVEFLVSFYNNEISEKSEIFDDQFSVERPDGSNFTLKIRSTKLEDSAMYFCASSQQGVTYEQYFGPGTRLTVT.

The V gene is TRBV7-9, the J gene TRBJ2-7; D could derive from TRBD1 or TRBD2 (6 bases each). Germline V gene data show CDR1 as SEHNR and CDR2 as FQNEAQ (reference sequence). V shed 0 bases and J shed 6 bases, with 12 bases lying between them. CDR3 length equals 14 residues. CDR3 amino acids: CASSLAGGPGEQYF. CDR3 DNA: TGTGCCAGCAGCTTAGCTGGGGGGCCGGGCGAGCAGTACTTC. The whole variable domain, remainder taken from reference TRBV7-9 and TRBJ2-7, is DTGVSQNPRHKITKRGQNVTFRCDPISEHNRLYWYRQTLGQGPEFLTYFQNEAQLEKSRLLSDRFSAERPKGSFSTLEIQRTEQGDSAMYLCASSLAGGPGEQYFGPGTRLTVT.

The gene calls are TRBV4-2 and TRBJ1-4; D is uncertain. This CDR3 spans 12 amino acids. Germline CDR1 and CDR2: LGHNA and YNFKEQ. V was pared by 4 bases and J by 13 bases, with 13 bases between. CDR3 amino acids: CASSPSSERLFF. DNA for the CDR3: TGTGCCAGCAGCCCCAGTAGTGAGAGACTGTTTTTT.